This T cell receptor (beta chain) was captured in a study of T cells after yellow fever vaccination. Notes on the study in general: Most clones from primary vaccination were detected again post-booster (just over 95% CD4, 88% CD8). Abundant clonotypes (contaminants from the bulk population) could be present in FACS-sorted repertoires. By day 5 rather than day 15, the secondary response had peaked, though it was weaker.

Via MiXCR, TCRdb re-called the 5' RACE reads, giving one row per CDR3 protein. Among approximately 96,000 distinct CDR3 sequences listed, approximately 9% were seen once. The CDR3 runs to 13 residues. Germline V gene sequence: CDR1 MNHEY, CDR2 SMNVEV (reference sequence). V was trimmed by 7 bases and J by 4 bases, leaving 13 bases between them. The V call is TRBV27, the J call TRBJ1-1; D is ambiguous. Source: CD8+ T cells not binding an NS4B(214-222) dextramer, sorted from PBMCs, taken roughly 14 days after the first yellow fever vaccination. The sequence came from a man aged 18 to 29 who received the YFV17D yellow fever vaccine. The CDR3 loop reads CASTYDEGTEAFF. CDR3 sequence (DNA): TGTGCCAGCACCTACGACGAGGGCACTGAAGCTTTCTTT.